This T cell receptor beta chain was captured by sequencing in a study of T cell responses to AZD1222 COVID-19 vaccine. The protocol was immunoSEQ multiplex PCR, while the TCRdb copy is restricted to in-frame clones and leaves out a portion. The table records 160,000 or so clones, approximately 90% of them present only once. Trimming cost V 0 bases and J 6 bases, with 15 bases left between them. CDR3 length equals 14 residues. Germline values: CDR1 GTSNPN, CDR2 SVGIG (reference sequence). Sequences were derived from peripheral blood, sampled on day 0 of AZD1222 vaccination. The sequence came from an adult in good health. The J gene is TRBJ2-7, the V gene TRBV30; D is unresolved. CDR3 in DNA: TGTGCCTGGAGTGTGTCAAGTGCAATTTCCGAGCAGTACTTC. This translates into CAWSVSSAISEQYF.